This TCR beta chain was documented in a study of blood T cell repertoires in COVID-19. Overall study: There were acute and convalescent COVID-19 samples, and they came from the United States, Italy and Spain. T cells, B-cell-depleted T cells, or PBMCs provided the cDNA or gDNA that served as material.

Source study methods: Using reference gene primer amplification, nucleated cell counts were estimated. Profiling relied on immunoSEQ multiplex PCR, and the TCRdb table lists in-frame clones only, not all of them. V and J calls and clone size are as listed in that table; D and trimming were resolved from the DNA. Counted here are approximately 430,000 clones, roughly 85% occurring once; the ten biggest clones make up approximately 1.4%. The CDR3 extends over 17 amino acids. Trimming removed 0 bases from V and 0 bases from J, with 11 bases in between. From germline, CDR1 is SNHLY and CDR2 FYNNEI. The chain couples TRBV2 to TRBJ1-4, with no clear D. Sequenced: peripheral blood. This receptor was identified in a woman between 25 and 40 years old with active or convalescent COVID-19. CDR3 residues: CASSEAVLAATNEKLFF. The DNA of the CDR3 is TGTGCCAGCAGTGAAGCGGTTTTGGCTGCAACTAATGAAAAACTGTTTTTT.